This T cell receptor (beta chain) is drawn from a study of cytomegalovirus exposure and HLA in healthy donors listed by TCRdb under 2017. Background for the entire study: An earlier analysis of approximately 590 of the donors reported about 290 Gb of sequence data and 117 million unique TCR beta sequences from about 179 million T cells. An early release covering some 640 HLA-typed donors comprised approximately 300 gigabases of sequencing data and some 79 million unique TCR sequences. The genetic ancestry cluster associated with self-reported Caucasian donors included roughly four fifths of the roughly 360 genotyped donors. The aim of the study was to test whether cataloging public T cell receptors could identify signatures of past pathogen exposure. The study used immunosequencing to profile the T cell repertoires of 666 subjects and linked those repertoires to cytomegalovirus serostatus. A separate validation cohort of approximately 120 different subjects was used in addition to the approximately 610-subject first cohort. The study combined high-throughput TCR immunosequencing, statistical association of individual TCRs with disease status, and machine learning to predict cytomegalovirus infection status. In a later analysis, previously published TCR beta repertoires from fewer than 750 donors were re-analyzed and high-resolution HLA genotyping was added so that TCR occurrence patterns could be studied. The later analysis used no new phenotypic data to find candidate immune exposures, relying instead on TCR beta sequences and their occurrence across donors. To decide whether each TCR beta V gene segment behaved as functional or pseudogenic, an earlier analysis of over 500 of the donors relied on high-throughput TCR beta sequencing. Donor age, sex, ethnicity and CMV serostatus were collected together with the repertoire data. In a later genetic analysis, genome-wide SNP genotypes for about three fifths of the roughly 670 donors were used, and that subset was treated as a discovery cohort. Every repertoire in the discovery cohort had been generated on one and the same sequencing platform. HLA typing included class I and class II loci at four-digit resolution. Typing coverage differed by locus: A, B, C, DRB1 and DQB1 were typed in roughly 620-640 donors, DQA1 in 522, DPA1 in around 580, and DPB1 in just under 480. Because of strong linkage in the cohort, roughly five DR-DQ haplotypes were treated as single units for association and clustering. Among 300 to 500 genotyped donors of the cohort, an average of approximately 220,000 unique TCR beta nucleotide sequences was sequenced per donor, of which about 19% were non-productive.

A few counts support this clone. The antigen it recognizes is unknown. No much larger clonotype is one base removed from it; base qualities were not supplied. Reading from cysteine to phenylalanine, the CDR3 counts 12 amino acids. Just CDR3 DNA is preserved here, 36 bases in frame from base 1. Trimming costs V 0 bases and J 8 bases, and their ends lie 4 bases apart. The germline V gene yields ENHRY for CDR1 and SYGVKD for CDR2. The paper's findings and limits, for the study overall: In this cohort, only TCR beta chains were sequenced, and detectable features were limited by the absence of alpha or paired-chain data. A later analysis reported that several top co-occurrence clusters appeared linked to parvovirus B19, influenza, CMV and Epstein-Barr virus. According to a later genetic analysis, donors in an Asian-associated ancestry cluster had fewer N-insertions in productive TCRs than the approximately 700-donor mean. In the study, 150 to 200 TCR beta chains were listed as associated with cytomegalovirus. Immune exposure information for the cohort was limited to CMV serostatus. Compared with equally common non-associated chains, HLA-associated TCR beta chains in a later analysis were more clonally expanded and had lower generation probabilities. Assigning TCR associations to individual alleles was difficult when HLA alleles, especially DR and DQ, strongly co-occurred. Presence/absence analyses assumed roughly uniform sequencing depth across donors, an assumption that may not hold. Most CMV-associated TCR beta chains appeared to be HLA-restricted in a later analysis, and the HLA associations seemed to be driven largely by CMV exposure. Linkage disequilibrium might explain the correlated functional status among segregating V segments, but an unknown experimental factor could not be excluded. In a later analysis, some 18,000 TCR beta sequences were associated with specific HLA alleles at a false discovery rate of 0.05. Some IMGT-functional V segments, including TRBV6-2 and TRBV6-3, could not be told apart with the 87-base-pair reads, so those segments were excluded. According to a later analysis, TCR association rates differed among HLA loci, with DRB1 alleles showing the most associated TCRs and HLA-C alleles showing the fewest. Because some donors lacked HLA typing at each locus, the association tests relied only on the typed subset. A few of the identified cytomegalovirus-associated TCR beta chains were confirmed in vitro to be specific for cytomegalovirus antigens. The sequencing pipeline was judged likely to have produced a cluster of highly shared sequence variants as a technical artifact. While some public TCRs were present in many individuals, most TCR sequences turned up only very rarely across donors. A further reported finding was that TCR beta sequences accurately predicted the HLA-A and HLA-B alleles for most subjects in the first cohort. According to the authors, the approach could potentially be generalized to other disease states and immunological phenotypes. In both the original and validation cohorts, the classifier was reported to diagnose cytomegalovirus status with high specificity and sensitivity. Broadly in line with IMGT annotations, most TCR beta V segments showed up in productive rearrangements about 87% or about 30% of the time in an earlier analysis of about 500 of the donors. The earlier analysis of 450 to 700 of the donors excluded fewer than 20 rarely observed V segments, including chromosome 9 orphons, because counts were too low. In a later genetic analysis, a missense DCLRE1C variant was associated with V-gene and J-gene trimming of TCR beta chains, and the association was replicated in an independent cohort.

The cohort consisted of approximately 690 healthy bone marrow donors. At the time of sampling, every cohort member was nominally healthy, though immune exposures that went unrecorded were likely present. The donor tested CMV seronegative, placing the donor among the 300 to 450 seronegative members of the cohort. Every donor gave a peripheral blood sample, and the peripheral blood mononuclear cells from that sample were used for TCR beta sequencing. The Qiagen DNeasy Blood Extraction Kit was used to extract genomic DNA from the blood cell samples. Receptors were amplified or captured by the immunoSEQ multiplex PCR assay. A mixture of 60 forward primers for TCR Vbeta segments and 13 reverse primers for TCR Jbeta segments was used in the multiplex PCR. A multiplex PCR assay on genomic DNA amplified the CDR3 region of rearranged TCR beta genes. The amplified TCR beta libraries were sequenced on the Illumina HiSeq System as 87-base-pair reads. Per the source publication's procedure: Across the 500 to 850 repertoires, a later analysis counted 78 million or so unique TCR beta chains, roughly 11 million of which were shared by at least two donors. To remove PCR and sequencing errors, raw reads were error-corrected and collapsed into unique sequences using a nearest-neighbor algorithm that merged closely related sequences. CDR3 sequences were aligned to IMGT reference sequences to assign V, D and J gene segments. Each retained sequence needed at least a six-nucleotide match to both a V gene segment and a J gene segment. A rearrangement counted as productive if the CDR3 had no stop codons and remained in frame with V and J, and every other rearrangement counted as non-productive. Following IMGT convention, CDR3 was defined as the stretch from the second conserved V-encoded cysteine up to the conserved J-encoded phenylalanine. Sequences without an unambiguous match to a single V gene segment were excluded from the earlier analysis of over 500 of the donors. In an earlier analysis of about 590 of the donors, a V segment was called functional when productive rearrangements were above 56.7%, and segregating when the standard deviation between donors exceeded 5%. To diagnose cytomegalovirus status from the catalog of TCR beta chain sequences, a statistical classification framework was built. A later analysis assigned V and J genes by comparing TCR nucleotide sequences with IMGT/GENE-DB human TR gene sequences. The TCRdist pipeline was used in a later analysis to assign CDR3 sequences and most-parsimonious VDJ recombination scenarios. In a later analysis, every TCR beta chain was defined by the combination of its CDR3 amino acid sequence and its V-gene family, and reads without a unique V-gene family were dropped. A later analysis removed nearly 600 highly shared, low-generation-probability nucleotide sequences to deal with suspected cross-contamination and a sequencing artifact. In a later analysis, a clonal expansion index for each public chain was calculated from normalized within-repertoire ranks of inferred template counts. Generation probabilities in a later analysis came from a VDJ recombination model fitted to out-of-frame rearrangements, and those results were checked against IGoR. In a later analysis, hypergeometric tests were used to score TCR-TCR, TCR-HLA and TCR-CMV co-occurrence, with a repertoire-size bias correction applied to TCR pairs. False discovery rates were estimated in a later analysis by permuting HLA or CMV assignments 20 times. In a later analysis, co-occurring TCRs were grouped with DBSCAN, and TCRdist sequence similarity was added when clustering was performed within HLA-allele-positive subsets. Co-occurrence clustering excluded repertoires with fewer than 30,000 or more than 120,000 public chains, plus five with anomalous nucleotide sharing. Imported from immuneACCESS, the table was reduced by TCRdb to in-frame sequences with V and J called. These copies leave out some clones; in studies compared against another copy, an unresolved V gene accounts for under half, and the cause of the remainder is not known. V and J calls and clone size are given by that table; D and trimming were obtained from the DNA. In all, the sample holds some 200,000 clones, and approximately 85% of those were seen once. The ten largest account for roughly 0.73% of the sample.

The source of this sequence is a woman under 30 in good health and CMV-seronegative. The chain is encoded by TRBV10-3 joined to TRBJ2-2, with the identity of the D gene unclear. Sequencing was performed on PBMCs. CDR3 reads: CAISESRGELFF. The nucleotide sequence reads TGTGCCATCAGTGAGTCGCGAGGGGAGCTGTTTTTT.